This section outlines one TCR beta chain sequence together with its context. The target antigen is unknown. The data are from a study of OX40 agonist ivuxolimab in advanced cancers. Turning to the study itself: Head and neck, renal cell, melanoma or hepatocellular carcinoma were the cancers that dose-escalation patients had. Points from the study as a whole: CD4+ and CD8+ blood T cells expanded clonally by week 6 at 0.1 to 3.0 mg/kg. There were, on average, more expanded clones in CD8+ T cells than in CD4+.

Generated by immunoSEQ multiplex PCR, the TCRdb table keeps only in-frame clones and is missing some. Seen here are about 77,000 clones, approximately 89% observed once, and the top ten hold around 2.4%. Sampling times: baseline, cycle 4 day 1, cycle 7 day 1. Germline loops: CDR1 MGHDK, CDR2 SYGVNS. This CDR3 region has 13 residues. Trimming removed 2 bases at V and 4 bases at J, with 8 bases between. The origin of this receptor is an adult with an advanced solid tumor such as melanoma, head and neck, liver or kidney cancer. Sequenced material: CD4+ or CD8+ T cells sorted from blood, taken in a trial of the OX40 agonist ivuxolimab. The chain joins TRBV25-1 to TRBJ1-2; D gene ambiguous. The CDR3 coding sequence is TGTGCCAGCAGTGAACAGGTGGGCTATGGCTACACCTTC. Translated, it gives CASSEQVGYGYTF.